These T cell receptor beta chains were read from a single sample in a study of cytomegalovirus exposure and HLA in healthy donors. Clones were sequenced by immunoSEQ multiplex PCR, and TCRdb holds only the in-frame ones, with some missing. The sample holds some 170,000 clones; roughly four fifths are singletons and the top ten take 4.9%. The source material was PBMCs. These receptors all come from a woman younger than 35 in good health and CMV-seropositive. The CDR3 runs from the conserved cysteine through the conserved F or W. The D gene is left open where the match is weak. Size is omitted from some rows. Given values are once, few, many or a class for expanded clones.

TRBD1	-	TRBV15	TRBJ2-5	CATSRAGQGDQETQYF	TGTGCCACCAGCAGGGCGGGACAGGGGGACCAAGAGACCCAGTACTTC
-	-	TRBV7-2	TRBJ1-1	CASSLEGILEAFF	TGTGCCAGCAGCTTAGAGGGGATTCTGGAAGCTTTCTTT
-	once	TRBV7-9	TRBJ2-7	CASSLAAGRSYEQYF	TGTGCCAGCAGCTTAGCGGCAGGTCGATCCTACGAGCAGTACTTC
TRBD1	-	TRBV6-5	TRBJ2-7	CASSPAGTGGYEQYF	TGTGCCAGCAGCCCGGCGGGGACAGGGGGTTACGAGCAGTACTTC
TRBD1	-	TRBV7-7	TRBJ2-7	CASSLLGRGTGGRYEQYF	TGTGCTAGCAGCCTACTAGGGCGGGGGACAGGGGGCAGGTACGAGCAGTACTTC
-	-	TRBV29-1	TRBJ1-1	CSVDPHGGNTEAFF	TGCAGCGTAGACCCACACGGGGGGAACACTGAAGCTTTCTTT
TRBD1	-	TRBV11-2	TRBJ1-2	CASSSGQGSGNYGYTF	TGTGCCAGCAGCTCCGGACAGGGGAGCGGCAACTATGGCTACACCTTC
TRBD2	-	TRBV7-8	TRBJ2-5	CASSLAAGVEETQYF	TGTGCCAGCAGCTTAGCAGCGGGGGTCGAGGAGACCCAGTACTTC
-	-	TRBV30	TRBJ1-4	CAWSAGTLIEKLFF	TGTGCCTGGAGTGCCGGGACACTGATTGAAAAACTGTTTTTT
-	-	TRBV7-6	TRBJ2-1	CASRGTGGGEQFF	TGTGCCAGCAGGGGAACAGGGGGAGGGGAGCAGTTCTTC
-	-	TRBV6-1	TRBJ1-2	CASSEAGHNYGYTF	TGTGCCAGCAGTGAAGCGGGGCACAACTATGGCTACACCTTC
TRBD2	-	TRBV19	TRBJ2-1	CASSIPGLANEQFF	TGTGCCAGTAGTATCCCGGGACTAGCGAATGAGCAGTTCTTC
TRBD2	-	TRBV11-2	TRBJ2-7	CASSLPGLDIYEQYF	TGTGCCAGCAGTCTGCCGGGACTAGATATCTACGAGCAGTACTTC
-	-	TRBV15	TRBJ2-4	CATSRYKAGQRGNIQYF	TGTGCCACCAGCAGGTACAAGGCGGGACAGAGGGGAAACATTCAGTACTTC
-	-	TRBV2	TRBJ1-4	CAHGGGAGEKLFF	TGTGCACACGGGGGGGGCGCTGGTGAAAAACTGTTTTTT
-	once	TRBV29-1	TRBJ2-3	CSVVMSDTQYF	TGCAGCGTTGTTATGTCAGATACGCAGTATTTT
TRBD2	-	TRBV2	TRBJ2-3	CAGGGLAGDTQYF	TGTGCCGGCGGGGGTCTAGCGGGAGATACGCAGTATTTT
-	-	TRBV10-1	TRBJ2-3	CASQNTDTQYF	TGCGCCAGCCAGAACACAGATACGCAGTATTTT
TRBD2	once	TRBV27	TRBJ2-3	CASSLLALTSGADSTDTQYF	TGTGCCAGCAGTCTACTAGCCCTTACTAGCGGGGCGGATAGCACAGATACGCAGTATTTT
TRBD1	-	TRBV6-1	TRBJ2-3	CASTPDRGTDTQYF	TGTGCCAGCACCCCGGACAGGGGCACAGATACGCAGTATTTT
-	-	TRBV29-1	TRBJ1-1	CSVEYAENTEAFF	TGCAGCGTTGAGTACGCAGAGAACACTGAAGCTTTCTTT
TRBD1	-	TRBV15	TRBJ1-4	CATRESGTGLNEKLFF	TGTGCCACCAGAGAATCCGGGACAGGGCTTAATGAAAAACTGTTTTTT
TRBD1	once	TRBV6-4	TRBJ1-6	CARSGTGFISSPLHF	TGTGCCAGATCCGGGACAGGGTTTATTTCCTCACCCCTCCACTTT
-	-	TRBV9	TRBJ2-3	CASSVISGATDTQYF	TGTGCCAGCAGCGTTATCAGTGGGGCGACAGATACGCAGTATTTT
TRBD2	few	TRBV19	TRBJ2-1	CASSTSGGGNEQFF	TGTGCCAGTAGTACTAGCGGGGGAGGTAATGAGCAGTTCTTC
-	-	TRBV28	TRBJ1-2	CASSPDIPGLYGYTF	TGTGCCAGCAGCCCCGACATACCCGGACTTTATGGCTACACCTTC
-	-	TRBV27	TRBJ2-7	CASSLSRSESYEQYF	TGTGCCAGCAGTTTATCCCGCTCCGAGTCCTACGAGCAGTACTTC
-	once	TRBV7-9	TRBJ2-5	CASSRRSLGETQYF	TGTGCCAGCAGTCGTCGGTCCCTCGGGGAGACCCAGTACTTC
TRBD1	few	TRBV5-1	TRBJ1-2	CASSLAGTGPNYGYTF	TGCGCCAGCAGCTTGGCCGGGACAGGGCCCAACTATGGCTACACCTTC
TRBD2	few	TRBV18	TRBJ2-3	CASKVGTSGGHYTDTQYF	TGTGCCAGCAAGGTAGGGACTAGCGGGGGCCACTACACAGATACGCAGTATTTT
-	-	TRBV5-1	TRBJ2-7	CASSLGPFEQYF	TGCGCCAGCAGCTTGGGGCCCTTCGAGCAGTACTTC
TRBD1	-	TRBV9	TRBJ1-4	CASSEGQNNEKLFF	TGTGCCAGCAGCGAGGGACAGAACAATGAAAAACTGTTTTTT
-	once	TRBV28	TRBJ2-3	CASTRGSDTQYF	TGTGCCAGCACTCGGGGGTCAGATACGCAGTATTTT
TRBD1	-	TRBV7-9	TRBJ1-2	CASSLKNRDRADGYTF	TGTGCCAGCAGCCTAAAAAATCGTGACAGGGCGGATGGCTACACCTTC
TRBD1	-	TRBV27	TRBJ1-4	CASSLTGGHNEKLFF	TGTGCCAGCAGTCTTACAGGGGGCCATAATGAAAAACTGTTTTTT
-	-	TRBV13	TRBJ1-1	CASSHGAVTEAFF	TGTGCCAGCAGCCATGGGGCCGTCACTGAAGCTTTCTTT
TRBD1	-	TRBV6-1	TRBJ1-4	CASSERRGRDEKLFF	TGTGCCAGCAGTGAAAGAAGGGGGCGGGATGAAAAACTGTTTTTT
TRBD1	once	TRBV18	TRBJ1-2	CASSQSDRVSYGYTF	TGTGCCAGCTCACAAAGTGACAGGGTCTCATATGGCTACACCTTC
-	once	TRBV19	TRBJ1-1	CASSVDRLNTEAFF	TGTGCCAGTAGTGTGGACAGACTGAACACTGAAGCTTTCTTT
-	-	TRBV6-5	TRBJ1-4	CASSYGQWDEKLFF	TGTGCCAGCAGTTACGGACAGTGGGATGAAAAACTGTTTTTT